This T cell receptor (beta chain) stems from a study of radiotherapy plus CTLA-4 blockade in lung cancer. From germline, CDR1 is ENHRY and CDR2 SYGVKD. Trimming stripped 6 bases from V and 7 bases from J, with 10 bases between. The CDR3 runs 11 residues. General observations from the study: Early clone dynamics of blood T cells, plus interferon-beta, reportedly predicted response best.

The table lists this clone with a count of one. The antigen is undetermined. TCRdb keeps only in-frame clones here, not all; method: immunoSEQ multiplex PCR. The data contain some 120,000 clones, around 84% of them singletons. The receptor's source is a human donor with non-small cell lung cancer that progressed on radiotherapy plus ipilimumab. Some clones in this sample may be carry-over from other donors' samples. The sequencing used peripheral blood, collected from a patient treated with radiotherapy plus ipilimumab. The genes are TRBV10-3 and TRBJ2-7, with a weak D call TRBD1 (6 bases). CDR3 DNA: TGTGCCATCAGCAGGACAGAAGAGCAGTACTTC. The encoded protein is CAISRTEEQYF.